This T cell receptor beta chain was observed in a study of cytomegalovirus exposure and HLA in healthy donors. The PCR employed 60 Vbeta primers together with 13 Jbeta primers. The repertoire was sequenced with immunoSEQ multiplex PCR; TCRdb's copy has only in-frame clones and lacks some. The sample lists around 130,000 clones, about four fifths occurring once. Of note for this clone: The antigen remains undetermined.

Study results and caveats: A prior analysis recorded that most TCR beta V segments were productive about 87% or about 30% of the time. Beyond CMV serostatus, there was no information to go on about immune exposure.

This sequence was found in a male donor in good health and CMV-seropositive. Sample: PBMCs.

CDR3 sequence: CASSLARYEQYF. CDR3 sequence (DNA): TGTGCCAGCAGCTTAGCTCGCTACGAGCAGTACTTC. V is TRBV7-9 and J is TRBJ2-7; D gene unclear. The germline V gene encodes CDR1 SEHNR and CDR2 FQNEAQ (reference sequence). Trimming took 0 bases from V and 3 from J, leaving 3 bases between them. The CDR3 totals 12 residues.